The 6 T cell receptor beta chains below all came from one sample that was sequenced in a study of blood T cell repertoires in COVID-19. Produced via immunoSEQ multiplex PCR; TCRdb's table is partial and in-frame only. The sample records about 110,000 clones, around nine tenths being singletons. The sample comprised peripheral blood. The receptor source for this set is a woman in her twenties or thirties with acute or convalescent COVID-19.

The chain uses TRBV4-2 and TRBJ1-5; D unclear. The CDR3 is made up of 20 amino acids. The V and J ends lost 4 bases and 5 bases respectively, with 30 bases between them. Germline CDR1 is LGHNA and CDR2 is YNFKEQ. DNA of the CDR3: TGTGCCAGCAGCCTTGGCGGGGATGTGTCAGTCGGCCAGGACGATCAGCCCCAGCATTTT. Encoded protein: CASSLGGDVSVGQDDQPQHF.

The chain recombines TRBV19 with TRBJ2-1, with 8 positions matching TRBD2. Germline values: CDR1 LNHDA, CDR2 SQIVND (reference sequence). J was trimmed by 3 bases and V by 2 bases; bases with no gene match: 3. The CDR3 spans 15 residues. The CDR3 here is CASSIRAGVYNEQFF. The CDR3 DNA reads TGTGCCAGTAGTATACGAGCGGGAGTCTACAATGAGCAGTTCTTC.

The chain combines TRBV6-2 or TRBV6-3 with TRBJ2-7; TRBD2 aligns across 8 bases. V gave up 7 bases and J gave up 1 base; unmatched junction bases: 15. The germline CDR1 and CDR2 sequences are MNHEY and SVGEGT. The CDR3 extends over 17 amino acids. The CDR3 protein is CASTPRSGGDLSYEQYF. The DNA of the CDR3 is TGTGCCAGCACCCCTCGGAGCGGGGGCGATCTTTCCTACGAGCAGTACTTC.

The genes are TRBV18 and TRBJ1-3; TRBD1 matches at 8 bases. The CDR3 covers 16 residues. The V segment lost 4 bases and the J segment 0 bases; nucleotides outside the gene matches: 5. Per the germline V gene, CDR1 is KGHSH and CDR2 is LQKENI. The CDR3 DNA is TGTGCCAGCTCACTAGAAACAGGGGGCTCTGGAAACACCATATATTTT. Translation: CASSLETGGSGNTIYF.

This clone was recorded only once. J is TRBJ1-1 and V is TRBV14; no clear D. Trimming took off 0 bases at V and 1 base at J, with 12 bases between the two ends. Germline V gives CDR1 SGHDN, CDR2 FVKESK. CDR3 size: 16 residues. CDR3 sequence: CASSQDVGLANTEAFF. CDR3 in DNA: TGTGCCAGCAGCCAAGATGTTGGCCTAGCGAACACTGAAGCTTTCTTT.

This chain's CDR3 is CASSQVSRGGQETQYF. As DNA, the CDR3 is TGCGCCAGCAGCCAAGTTAGTAGGGGGGGGCAAGAGACCCAGTACTTC. The chain joins TRBV4-3 to TRBJ2-5; D is perhaps TRBD2 (7 bases). The germline gives CDR1 LGHNA, CDR2 YSLEER. The CDR3 runs to 16 residues. V was shortened by 1 base and J by 2 bases, with 14 bases between the two germline ends.